This T cell receptor (beta chain) was sequenced during a study of cytomegalovirus exposure and HLA in healthy donors. Study-level information: From HLA-typed donors, an early data release held some 91 million unique TCRs.

Broader study findings: In an earlier analysis, about 90% or about 30%: the productive usage of most TCR beta V segments.

The CDR3 runs to 14 residues. On this clone: Its specificity is not known.

The PCR made use of 60 Vbeta and 13 Jbeta primers. The table came from immunoSEQ multiplex PCR; TCRdb's copy has only in-frame clones and leaves some out. The table includes around 100,000 clones, 65% to 75% detected once. The clonotype was recovered from a woman between 40 and 50 years old in good health and CMV-seropositive. Sequences were obtained from PBMCs. This chain uses TRBV21-1 with TRBJ2-7; the DNA was not compared with TRBD2, the D call given in the table. TRBV21-1 is listed as a pseudogene. CDR3 amino acids: CASTHGRAPYEQYF. For the CDR3, the DNA is TGTGCCAGCACGCACGGGAGGGCACCCTACGAGCAGTACTTC.